One sample yielded the 3 T cell receptor beta chains listed below, sequenced in a study of cytomegalovirus exposure and HLA in healthy donors. PCR was performed using 60 Vbeta and 13 Jbeta primers. Profiled with immunoSEQ multiplex PCR; TCRdb holds only in-frame clones, not every one. This sample has roughly 120,000 clones; over 75% occur once, and the top ten carry roughly 5%. The source material was PBMCs. Receptors were obtained from a man aged 25-45 years in good health and CMV-seronegative.

The chain has TRBV10-3 and TRBJ2-7, with 7 bases matching TRBD1. CDR3 length equals 14 residues. V was clipped by 4 bases and J by 0 bases; unmatched bases: 3. Germline V gives CDR1 ENHRY, CDR2 SYGVKD. This chain's CDR3 is CAISAGTVSYEQYF. For the CDR3, the DNA is TGTGCCATCAGTGCCGGGACAGTCTCCTACGAGCAGTACTTC.

The J gene is TRBJ2-7, the V gene TRBV28, with 8 bases matching TRBD1. The germline V gene encodes CDR1 MDHEN and CDR2 SYDVKM. V shed 2 bases and J 4 bases; nucleotides not matched to a gene: 4. This CDR3 region has 14 residues. In DNA, the CDR3 is TGTGCCAGCAGTTTAATGAGACAGGGGTACGAGCAGTACTTC. It encodes CASSLMRQGYEQYF.

The chain uses TRBV18 and TRBJ1-5; 7 nucleotides line up with TRBD1. The germline V gene encodes CDR1 KGHSH and CDR2 LQKENI. Trimming cost V 4 bases and J 7 bases; bases outside gene matches: 4. This CDR3 is built from 13 residues. CDR3 DNA sequence: TGTGCCAGCTCACAGGGGGCCCAACAGCCCCAGCATTTT. Protein sequence: CASSQGAQQPQHF. Full variable domain (missing parts from reference TRBV18 and TRBJ1-5): NAGVMQNPRHLVRRRGQEARLRCSPMKGHSHVYWYRQLPEEGLKFMVYLQKENIIDESGMPKERFSAEFPKEGPSILRIQQVVRGDSAAYFCASSQGAQQPQHFGDGTRLSIL.